The clone carrying this T cell receptor beta chain was seen only once. This CDR3 has 12 amino acids. V was clipped by 2 bases and J by 8 bases, with 9 bases between them. CDR1 and CDR2 (germline): MDHEN, SYDVKM. This sample stems from a study of blood T cell repertoires in COVID-19. Study background: The United States, Italy and Spain provided the acute and convalescent COVID-19 samples. Nucleic acid was either cDNA or gDNA, and it came from T cells, B-cell-depleted T cells, or PBMCs.

How the authors handled the data: For nucleated cells, counts were estimated from reference gene primer amplification. The method was immunoSEQ multiplex PCR; TCRdb's version includes in-frame clones alone and lacks a portion of them. V, J and clone size are those of that table, while D and trimming were read from the DNA. The table lists under 55,000 clones, over 75% of them singletons, with around 27% in the top ten. This clonotype was obtained from a human donor in a cohort sampled during active COVID-19. V gene TRBV28 combines with J gene TRBJ1-2; D ambiguous. The sequencing input was peripheral blood. The CDR3 reads CASSLRGSGYTF. In DNA form, the CDR3 reads TGTGCCAGCAGTTTACGGGGTTCAGGCTACACCTTC.